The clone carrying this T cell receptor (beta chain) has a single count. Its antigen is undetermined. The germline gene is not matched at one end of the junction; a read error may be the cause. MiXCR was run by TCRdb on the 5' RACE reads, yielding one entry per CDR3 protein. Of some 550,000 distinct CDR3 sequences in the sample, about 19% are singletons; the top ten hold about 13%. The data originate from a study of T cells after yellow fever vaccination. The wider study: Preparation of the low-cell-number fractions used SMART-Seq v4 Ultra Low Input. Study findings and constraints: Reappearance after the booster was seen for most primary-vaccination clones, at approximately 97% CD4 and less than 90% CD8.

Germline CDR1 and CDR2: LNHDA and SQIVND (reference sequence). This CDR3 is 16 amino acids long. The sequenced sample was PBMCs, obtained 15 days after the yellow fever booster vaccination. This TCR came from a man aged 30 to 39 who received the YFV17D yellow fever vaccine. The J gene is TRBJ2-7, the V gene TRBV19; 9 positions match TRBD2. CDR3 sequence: CTSSPRVTSGAYEQYF. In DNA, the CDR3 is TGTACCAGTAGTCCTCGGGTGACTAGCGGAGCCTACGAGCAGTACTTC.